This T cell receptor (beta chain) was sequenced during a study of T cell changes during pregnancy in multiple sclerosis. Sequencing used immunoSEQ multiplex PCR; TCRdb keeps in-frame clones, though not all of them. The repertoire consists of tens of thousands of clones, with roughly 90% occurring once and the leading ten covering roughly 1.9%. The TCR comes from a female donor with multiple sclerosis, enrolled in a pregnancy study. The sample was peripheral blood, taken in the second trimester of pregnancy.

The CDR3 sequence: CASSFQGAYDYGYTF. DNA of the CDR3: TGCGCCAGCAGCTTCCAGGGGGCTTACGACTATGGCTACACCTTC. The chain employs TRBV5-1 and TRBJ1-2, with 8 positions matching TRBD1. CDR1 is SGHRS, CDR2 YFSETQ, per germline. The trim removed 2 bases at V and 3 bases at J, leaving 6 bases unmatched. CDR3 length: 15 amino acids.